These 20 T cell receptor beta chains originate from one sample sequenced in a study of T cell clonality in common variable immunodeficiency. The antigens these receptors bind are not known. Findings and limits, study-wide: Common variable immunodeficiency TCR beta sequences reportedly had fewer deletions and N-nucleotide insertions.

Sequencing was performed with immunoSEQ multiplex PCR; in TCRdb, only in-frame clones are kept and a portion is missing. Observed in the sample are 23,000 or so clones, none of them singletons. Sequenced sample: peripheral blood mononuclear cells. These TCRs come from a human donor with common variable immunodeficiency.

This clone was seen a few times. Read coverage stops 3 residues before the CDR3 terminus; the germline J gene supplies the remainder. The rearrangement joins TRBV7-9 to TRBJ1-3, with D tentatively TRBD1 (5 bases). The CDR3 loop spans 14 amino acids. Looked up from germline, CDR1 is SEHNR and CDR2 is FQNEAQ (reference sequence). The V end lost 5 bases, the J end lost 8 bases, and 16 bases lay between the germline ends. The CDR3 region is CASSRRDSEDTIYF. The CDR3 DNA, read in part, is TGTGCCAGCAGCCGCCGGGACTCCGAAGACACC.

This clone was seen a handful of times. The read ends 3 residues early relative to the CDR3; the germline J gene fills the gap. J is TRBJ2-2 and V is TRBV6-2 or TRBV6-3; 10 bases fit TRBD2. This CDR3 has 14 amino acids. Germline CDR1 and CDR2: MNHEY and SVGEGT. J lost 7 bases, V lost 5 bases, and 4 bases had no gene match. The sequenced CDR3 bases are TGTGCCAGCAGTGGACTAGCGGCGGGCGGGGAG. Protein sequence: CASSGLAAGGE. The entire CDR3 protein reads CASSGLAAGGELFF.

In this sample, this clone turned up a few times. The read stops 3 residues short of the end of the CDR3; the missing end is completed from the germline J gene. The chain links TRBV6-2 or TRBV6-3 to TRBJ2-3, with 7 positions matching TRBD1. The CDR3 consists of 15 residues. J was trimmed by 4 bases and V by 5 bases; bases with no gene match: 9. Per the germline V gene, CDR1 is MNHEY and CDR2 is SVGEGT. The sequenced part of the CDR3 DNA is TGTGCCAGCAGTCCCCGGGACAGCGGCGCAGATACG. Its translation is CASSPRDSGADT. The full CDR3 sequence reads CASSPRDSGADTQYF.

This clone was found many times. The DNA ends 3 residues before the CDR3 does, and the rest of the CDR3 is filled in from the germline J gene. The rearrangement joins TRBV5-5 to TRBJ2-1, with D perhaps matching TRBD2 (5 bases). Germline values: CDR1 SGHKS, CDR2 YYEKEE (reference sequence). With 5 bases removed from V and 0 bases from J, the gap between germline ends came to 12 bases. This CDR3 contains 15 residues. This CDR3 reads CASRAGESSYNEQFF. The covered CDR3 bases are TGTGCCAGCAGGGCGGGCGAATCCTCCTACAATGAG. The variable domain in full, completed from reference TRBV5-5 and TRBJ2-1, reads DAGVTQSPTHLIKTRGQQVTLRCSPISGHKSVSWYQQVLGQGPQFIFQYYEKEERGRGNFPDRFSARQFPNYSSELNVNALLLGDSALYLCASRAGESSYNEQFFGPGTRLTVL.

CDR3 sequence: CASSFDSYGYTF. Incomplete CDR3 DNA: TGCGCCAGCAGCTTTGACAGCTATGGC. The chain recombines TRBV5-1 with TRBJ1-2; tentatively, D is TRBD1 (5 bases). The read ends 3 residues before the CDR3 terminus; that terminus is restored from the germline J gene. From germline, CDR1 is SGHRS and CDR2 YFSETQ. V was trimmed by 2 bases and J by 4 bases, leaving 6 bases between them. The CDR3 loop spans 12 amino acids.

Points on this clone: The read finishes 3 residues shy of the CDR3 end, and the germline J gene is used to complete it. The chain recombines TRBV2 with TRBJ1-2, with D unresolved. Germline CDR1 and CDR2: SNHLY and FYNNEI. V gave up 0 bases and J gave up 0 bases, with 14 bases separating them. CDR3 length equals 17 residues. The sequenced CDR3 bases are TGTGCCAGCAGTGAAGCTCGTGCAGGACTGCCTAACTATGGC. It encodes CASSEARAGLPNYG. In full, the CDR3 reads CASSEARAGLPNYGYTF.

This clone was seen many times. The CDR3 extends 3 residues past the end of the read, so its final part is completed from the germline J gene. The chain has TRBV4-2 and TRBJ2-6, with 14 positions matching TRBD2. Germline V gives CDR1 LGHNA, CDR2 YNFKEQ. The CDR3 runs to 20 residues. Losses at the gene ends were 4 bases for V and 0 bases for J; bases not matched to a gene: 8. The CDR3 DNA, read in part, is TGTGCCAGCAGCCGGAGGACTAGCGGGGGGTTCCTCTCTGGGGCCAACGTC. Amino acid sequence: CASSRRTSGGFLSGANV. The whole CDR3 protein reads CASSRRTSGGFLSGANVLTF.

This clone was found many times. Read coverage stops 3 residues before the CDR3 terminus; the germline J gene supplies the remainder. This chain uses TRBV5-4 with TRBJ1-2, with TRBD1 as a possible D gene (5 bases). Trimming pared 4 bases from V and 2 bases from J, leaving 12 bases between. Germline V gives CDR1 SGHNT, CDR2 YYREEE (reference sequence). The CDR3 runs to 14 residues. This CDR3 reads CASSRAGSNYGYTF. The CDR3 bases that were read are TGTGCCAGCAGCCGGGCAGGGTCAAACTATGGC.

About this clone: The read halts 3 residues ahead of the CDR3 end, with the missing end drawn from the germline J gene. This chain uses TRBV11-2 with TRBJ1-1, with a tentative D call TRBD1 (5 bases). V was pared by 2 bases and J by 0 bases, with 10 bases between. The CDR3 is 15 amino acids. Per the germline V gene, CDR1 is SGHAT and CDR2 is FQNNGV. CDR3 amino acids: CASSLSTDMNTEAFF. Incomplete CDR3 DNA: TGTGCCAGCAGCTTATCGACAGACATGAACACTGAA. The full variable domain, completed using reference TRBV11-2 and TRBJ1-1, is EAGVAQSPRYKIIEKRQSVAFWCNPISGHATLYWYQQILGQGPKLLIQFQNNGVVDDSQLPKDRFSAERLKGVDSTLKIQPAKLEDSAVYLCASSLSTDMNTEAFFGQGTRLTVV.

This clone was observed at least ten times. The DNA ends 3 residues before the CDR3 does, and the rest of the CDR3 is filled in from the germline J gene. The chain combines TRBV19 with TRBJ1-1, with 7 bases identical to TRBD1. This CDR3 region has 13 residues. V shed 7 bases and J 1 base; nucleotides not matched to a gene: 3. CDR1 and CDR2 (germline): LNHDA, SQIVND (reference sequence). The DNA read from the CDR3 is TGTGCCAGTACCTACAGGGGGAACACTGAA. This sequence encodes CASTYRGNTE. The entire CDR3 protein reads CASTYRGNTEAFF.

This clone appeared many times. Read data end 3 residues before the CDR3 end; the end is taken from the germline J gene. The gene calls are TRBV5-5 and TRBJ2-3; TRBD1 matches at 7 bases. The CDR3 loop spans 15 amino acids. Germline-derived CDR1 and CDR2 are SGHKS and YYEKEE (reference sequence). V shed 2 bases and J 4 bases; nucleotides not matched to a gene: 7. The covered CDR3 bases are TGTGCCAGCAGCTTATGGTTAGGACAGGCAGATACG. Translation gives CASSLWLGQADT. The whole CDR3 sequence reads CASSLWLGQADTQYF. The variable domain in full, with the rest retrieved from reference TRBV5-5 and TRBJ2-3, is DAGVTQSPTHLIKTRGQQVTLRCSPISGHKSVSWYQQVLGQGPQFIFQYYEKEERGRGNFPDRFSARQFPNYSSELNVNALLLGDSALYLCASSLWLGQADTQYFGPGTRLTVL.

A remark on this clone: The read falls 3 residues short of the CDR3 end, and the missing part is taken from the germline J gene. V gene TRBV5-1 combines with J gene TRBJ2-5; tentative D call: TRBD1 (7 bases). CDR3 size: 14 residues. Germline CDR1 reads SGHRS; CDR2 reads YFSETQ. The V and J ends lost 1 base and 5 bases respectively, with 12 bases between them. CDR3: CASSLPAGQETQYF. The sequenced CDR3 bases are TGCGCCAGCAGCTTGCCCGCGGGACAGGAGACC.

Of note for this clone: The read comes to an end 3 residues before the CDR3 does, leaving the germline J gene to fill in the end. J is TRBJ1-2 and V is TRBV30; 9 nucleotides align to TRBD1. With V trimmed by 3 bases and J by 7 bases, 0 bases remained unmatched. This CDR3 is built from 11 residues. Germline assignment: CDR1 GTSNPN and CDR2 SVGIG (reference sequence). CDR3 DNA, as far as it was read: TGTGCCTGGAGGGACAGGGGTGGC. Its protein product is CAWRDRGG. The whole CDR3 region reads CAWRDRGGYTF.

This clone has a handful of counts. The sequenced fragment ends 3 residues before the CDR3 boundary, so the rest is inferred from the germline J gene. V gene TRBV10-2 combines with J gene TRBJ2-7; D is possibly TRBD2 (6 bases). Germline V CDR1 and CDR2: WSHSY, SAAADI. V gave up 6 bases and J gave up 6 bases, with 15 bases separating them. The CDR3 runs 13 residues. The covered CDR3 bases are TGCGCCAGCAGCGGACTAAGCGGCCTCGAG. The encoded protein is CASSGLSGLE. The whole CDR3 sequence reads CASSGLSGLEQYF.

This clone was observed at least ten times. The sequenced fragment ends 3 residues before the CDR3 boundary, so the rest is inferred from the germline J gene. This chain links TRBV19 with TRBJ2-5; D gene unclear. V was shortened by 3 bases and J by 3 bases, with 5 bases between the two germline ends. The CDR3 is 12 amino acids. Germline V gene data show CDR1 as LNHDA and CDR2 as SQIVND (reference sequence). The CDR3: CASSIGKETQYF. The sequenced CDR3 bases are TGTGCCAGTAGTATTGGCAAAGAGACC.

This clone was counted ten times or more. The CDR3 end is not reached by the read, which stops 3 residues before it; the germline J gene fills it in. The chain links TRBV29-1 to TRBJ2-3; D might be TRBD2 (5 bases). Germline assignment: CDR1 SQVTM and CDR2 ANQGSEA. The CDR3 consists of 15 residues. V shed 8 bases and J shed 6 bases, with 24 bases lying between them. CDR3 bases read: TGCAGCTCCCTTAAAAGCGGTTCGAAGCGGGATACG. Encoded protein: CSSLKSGSKRDT. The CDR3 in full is CSSLKSGSKRDTQYF.

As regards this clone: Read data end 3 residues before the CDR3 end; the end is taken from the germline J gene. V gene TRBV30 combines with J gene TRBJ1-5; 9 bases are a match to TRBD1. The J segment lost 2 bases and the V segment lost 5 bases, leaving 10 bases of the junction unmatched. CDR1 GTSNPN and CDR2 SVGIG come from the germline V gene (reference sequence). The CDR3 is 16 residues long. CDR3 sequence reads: CAWLGRTGVGNQPQHF. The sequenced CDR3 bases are TGTGCCTGGTTAGGCAGGACAGGGGTAGGCAATCAGCCC. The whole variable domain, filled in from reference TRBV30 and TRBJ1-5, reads SQTIHQWPATLVQPVGSPLSLECTVEGTSNPNLYWYRQAAGRGLQLLFYSVGIGQISSEVPQNLSASRPQDRQFILSSKKLLLSDSGFYLCAWLGRTGVGNQPQHFGDGTRLSIL.

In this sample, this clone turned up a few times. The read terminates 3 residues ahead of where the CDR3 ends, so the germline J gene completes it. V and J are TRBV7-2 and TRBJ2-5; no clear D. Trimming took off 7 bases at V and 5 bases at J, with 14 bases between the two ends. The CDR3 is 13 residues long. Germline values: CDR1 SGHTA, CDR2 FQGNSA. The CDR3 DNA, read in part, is TGTGCCAGCATTGGAGTACGGGTGGAGACC. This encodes CASIGVRVET. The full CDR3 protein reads CASIGVRVETQYF.

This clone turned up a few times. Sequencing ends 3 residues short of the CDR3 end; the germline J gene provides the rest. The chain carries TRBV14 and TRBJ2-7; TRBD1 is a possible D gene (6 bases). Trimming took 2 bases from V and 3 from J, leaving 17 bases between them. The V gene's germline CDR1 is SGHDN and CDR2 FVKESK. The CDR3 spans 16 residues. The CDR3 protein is CASSQRIGTPNYEQYF. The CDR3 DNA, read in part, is TGTGCCAGCAGCCAACGAATCGGGACACCCAACTACGAG.

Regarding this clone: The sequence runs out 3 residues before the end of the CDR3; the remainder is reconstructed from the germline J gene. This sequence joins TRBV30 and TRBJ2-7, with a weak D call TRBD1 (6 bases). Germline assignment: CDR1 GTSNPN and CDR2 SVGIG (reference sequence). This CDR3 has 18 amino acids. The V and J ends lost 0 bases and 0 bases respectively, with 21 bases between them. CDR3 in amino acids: CAWSVMGHHQGSSYEQYF. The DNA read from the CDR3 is TGTGCCTGGAGTGTAATGGGACACCATCAAGGGAGCTCCTACGAG.